The rows below give T cell receptor beta chains drawn from one sample of a study of graft-versus-host responses after intestinal transplantation. The assay was immunoSEQ multiplex PCR, and TCRdb's table has in-frame clones only and misses some. The sample shows 24,000 or so clones, 70% to 90% of them seen only once. The sample here was PBMCs, taken about 28 days after intestinal transplant. The receptor source for this set is a human patient who received an intestinal transplant, so some T cells may come from the graft donor. Each CDR3 is given with its conserved first and last residue. The D gene is left open where the match is weak.

>.|TRBJ2-7|TRBV5-1
CASSLGDPISYEQYF
>TRBD2|TRBJ2-5|TRBV28
CASSALAGGGETQYF
>.|TRBJ2-5|TRBV5-1
CASSFMDLEETQYF
>.|TRBJ2-5|TRBV7-9
CASSAIHRQETQYF
>TRBD2|TRBJ2-2|TRBV18
CASSTGLAITNTGELFF
>.|TRBJ2-2|TRBV5-6
CASSLELFF
>.|TRBJ1-3|TRBV6-5
CASSRTVLSGNTIYF
>.|TRBJ2-3|TRBV5-1
CASSLGPGRPDTQYF
>TRBD1|TRBJ2-1|TRBV6-1
CATPPGQGNNEQFF
>.|TRBJ1-4|TRBV5-6
CASSPGPREEKLFF
>TRBD2|TRBJ2-3|TRBV19
CASSLAGGSTDTQYF
>.|TRBJ1-3|TRBV11-2
CASSPGPSGNTIYF
>.|TRBJ2-7|TRBV6-5
CASRPEPRSEQYF
>.|TRBJ2-5|TRBV6-6
CASSYGGFQETQYF
>.|TRBJ2-5|TRBV5-1
CASSLVETQYF
>.|TRBJ2-2|TRBV9
CASSSGTQTGELFF